This passage covers 13 T cell receptor beta chains from one sample sequenced in a study of T cell responses to AZD1222 COVID-19 vaccine. Sequencing used immunoSEQ multiplex PCR; TCRdb keeps in-frame clones, though not all of them. This repertoire shows fewer than 110,000 clones, 92% found once; its top ten account for under 9.5%. The specimen comprised peripheral blood, sampled 28 days after the second AZD1222 dose. These receptors were taken from an adult who received the AZD1222 COVID-19 vaccine.

This rearrangement joins TRBV7-9 to TRBJ1-3; D gene uncertain. V was trimmed by 7 bases and J by 1 base, leaving 17 bases between them. The length of the CDR3 is 16 residues. The germline V gene has CDR1 SEHNR and CDR2 FQNEAQ (reference sequence). The CDR3 sequence: CASNQDSGGSGNTIYF. In DNA form, the CDR3 reads TGTGCCAGCAACCAAGATTCCGGAGGGTCTGGAAACACCATATATTTT.

V usage is TRBV15 and J usage is TRBJ2-2, with D perhaps TRBD2 (6 bases). This CDR3 has 15 amino acids. The germline CDR1 and CDR2 sequences are LNHNV and YYDKDF (reference sequence). Trimming cost V 4 bases and J 5 bases, with 14 bases left between them. The CDR3: CATSKGRYETGELFF. The CDR3 nucleotides read TGTGCCACCAGCAAAGGGAGGTATGAGACCGGGGAGCTGTTTTTT.

The gene calls are TRBV6-2 or TRBV6-3 and TRBJ2-1; 8 bases map to TRBD1. The CDR3 covers 15 residues. V trimming: 2 bases; J trimming: 6 bases; junction bases outside the gene matches: 6. Per germline, CDR1 MNHEY and CDR2 SVGEGT. CDR3 in amino acids: CASSYRDRQLNEQFF. As DNA, the CDR3 is TGTGCCAGCAGTTACCGGGACAGGCAGCTCAATGAGCAGTTCTTC.

The chain uses TRBV6-4 and TRBJ2-1; D gene uncertain. V dropped 3 bases and J dropped 0 bases, with 12 bases sitting between them. The CDR3 is 16 amino acids. CDR1 and CDR2 from the germline V gene are MRHNA and SNTAGT. The CDR3 bases are TGTGCCAGCAGTGAAAACAGCTGGAGCTCCTACAATGAGCAGTTCTTC. Protein product: CASSENSWSSYNEQFF.

This clone has more than one count but fewer than ten. V and J are TRBV19 and TRBJ1-6; maybe TRBD1 (5 bases). The CDR3 spans 13 residues. Trimming took off 4 bases at V and 8 bases at J, with 9 bases between the two ends. CDR1 and CDR2 (germline): LNHDA, SQIVND (reference sequence). DNA of the CDR3: TGTGCCAGTAGTAGGGACTGGGATTCACCCCTCCACTTT. Translation gives CASSRDWDSPLHF.

This clone appeared once. The rearrangement links TRBV28 to TRBJ1-2; D call uncertain. The V end lost 10 bases, the J end lost 5 bases, and 14 bases lay between the germline ends. Germline CDR1 MDHEN, CDR2 SYDVKM. CDR3 length: 12 amino acids. In DNA, the CDR3 is TGTGCCACCATATTAGGTGGATATGGCTACACCTTC. Translated: CATILGGYGYTF.

The chain carries TRBV5-1 and TRBJ2-7; the D is unclear. With 4 bases removed from V and 6 bases from J, the gap between germline ends came to 20 bases. Germline loops: CDR1 SGHRS, CDR2 YFSETQ. The CDR3 loop spans 15 amino acids. The CDR3 reads CASSPSAKVSAEQYF. In DNA, the CDR3 is TGCGCCAGCAGCCCATCAGCGAAAGTCTCTGCCGAGCAGTACTTC.

This chain connects TRBV7-2 to TRBJ2-3; 9 bases match TRBD2. V gave up 5 bases and J gave up 1 base; unmatched junction bases: 7. This CDR3 comprises 16 residues. Germline-derived CDR1 and CDR2 are SGHTA and FQGNSA. CDR3 loop: CASSPGEREGTDTQYF. In DNA, the CDR3 is TGTGCCAGCAGCCCCGGGGAGCGGGAGGGCACAGATACGCAGTATTTT.

The chain is built from TRBV6-1 and TRBJ1-1; D possibly corresponds to TRBD1 (5 bases). Germline V gene sequence: CDR1 MNHNS, CDR2 SASEGT. V was pared by 1 base and J by 5 bases, with 11 bases between. The CDR3 has 14 residues. CDR3 nucleotide sequence: TGTGCCAGCAGTGAAGTCGGGGGGGAGACTGAAGCTTTCTTT. Translation: CASSEVGGETEAFF.

This rearrangement joins TRBV7-9 to TRBJ2-5; a weak D match, TRBD1 (6 bases). This CDR3 spans 15 amino acids. Germline values: CDR1 SEHNR, CDR2 FQNEAQ (reference sequence). Trimming took off 1 base at V and 5 bases at J, with 14 bases between the two ends. For the CDR3, the DNA is TGTGCCAGCAGCTTAGACAGGATCCAGGGGGAGACCCAGTACTTC. Protein product: CASSLDRIQGETQYF.

V is TRBV9 and J is TRBJ2-7; the D gene could be TRBD1 or TRBD2 (5 bases each). Trimming shortened V by 0 bases and J by 6 bases, and 10 bases separated the two germline ends. CDR1 and CDR2 (germline): SGDLS, YYNGEE. CDR3 size: 13 residues. This CDR3 is CASSVEPGAEQYF. CDR3 DNA sequence: TGTGCCAGCAGCGTAGAGCCCGGGGCCGAGCAGTACTTC.

The CDR3 spells CASSPGTQRLTYEQYF. The CDR3 bases are TGTGCCAGCAGTCCCGGGACGCAACGTTTAACCTACGAGCAGTACTTC. The genes are TRBV6-6 and TRBJ2-7, with D perhaps given as TRBD1 or TRBD2 (5 bases each). Trimming took 5 bases from V and 2 from J, leaving 19 bases between them. The CDR3 sequence is 16 residues long. Germline values: CDR1 MNHNY, CDR2 SVGAGI (reference sequence).

The table lists this clone with a few counts. The chain employs TRBV4-1 and TRBJ1-1, with TRBD1 identical over 9 bases. Looked up from germline, CDR1 is MGHRA and CDR2 is YSYEKL. With V trimmed by 1 base and J by 3 bases, 9 bases remained unmatched. CDR3 length: 17 residues. The CDR3 sequence: CASSQATGGAPYTEAFF. The CDR3 nucleotides are TGCGCCAGCAGCCAAGCAACAGGGGGCGCCCCGTACACTGAAGCTTTCTTT.